One and the same sample provided the 10 T cell receptor beta chains below, sequenced in a study of breast tumors, draining lymph nodes, adjacent tissues (dated by TCRdb to about 2016). Library preparation was by multiplex PCR. Sequencing relied on an Illumina HiSeq 2000. Using fastp at Q25 and MiXCR, TCRdb reprocessed the public reads and kept productive beta chains. Rows with one shared CDR3 protein collapse into an entry with the most common genes and DNA. For this sample the table gives approximately 230,000 distinct CDR3 sequences, of which nearly 35% were detected only once. The ten top clones hold 3.6% of the sample. The lymph node samples were taken from the axillary draining lymph nodes of breast cancer patients. The specimen sequenced was axillary lymph node tissue. The receptors shown here come from a female donor with breast cancer. Some clones in this sample may be carry-over from other donors' samples.

This clonotype came up many times. The CDR3 here is CASSLAGGNQPQHF. In DNA form, the CDR3 reads TGTGCCAGCAGCTTAGCGGGCGGCAATCAGCCCCAGCATTTT. The V gene is TRBV7-9, the J gene TRBJ1-5; D call uncertain. The CDR3 is made up of 14 amino acids. Germline-derived CDR1 and CDR2 are SEHNR and FQNEAQ (reference sequence). The V and J ends lost 0 bases and 2 bases respectively, with 5 bases between them.

This clonotype was recorded at least ten times. The CDR3 region is CASSPWGREPSYEQYF. Written as DNA, the CDR3 is TGCGCCAGCAGCCCCTGGGGGAGGGAACCCTCCTACGAGCAGTACTTC. The chain is built from TRBV4-1 and TRBJ2-7; TRBD2 matches 7 bases. CDR3 length: 16 residues. V shed 4 bases and J 0 bases; nucleotides not matched to a gene: 9. CDR1 and CDR2 from the germline V gene are MGHRA and YSYEKL.

This clonotype has ten or more counts. V gene TRBV12-3 or TRBV12-4 combines with J gene TRBJ1-2; D might be TRBD1 (5 bases). The V end lost 6 bases, the J end lost 8 bases, and 22 bases lay between the germline ends. This CDR3 has 15 residues. This CDR3 is CASSRKPDTVGGYTF. The CDR3 nucleotides read TGTGCCAGCAGCCGAAAACCGGACACCGTGGGGGGCTACACCTTC.

This clonotype occurred many times. Germline and junction disagree at one end, which may indicate a read error. The gene calls are TRBV11-2 and TRBJ1-2, with 9 positions matching TRBD1. The CDR3 contains 14 residues. CDR1 SGHAT and CDR2 FQNNGV come from the germline V gene. The CDR3 protein is CASSLEDRGYGYTF. CDR3 bases: TGTGCCAGCAGCCTAGAGGACAGGGGCTATGGCTACACCTTC.

The J gene is TRBJ2-3, the V gene TRBV27, with D maybe TRBD2 (6 bases). CDR1 and CDR2 from the germline V gene are MNHEY and SMNVEV (reference sequence). The CDR3 has 17 residues. V lost 0 bases and J 0 bases, leaving 13 bases between the germline ends. The CDR3 loop reads CASSLSRGGTSTDTQYF. The CDR3 DNA sequence: TGTGCCAGCAGTTTATCGAGAGGAGGGACTAGCACAGATACGCAGTATTTT.

DNA for the CDR3: TGTGCCAGCAGTGAAGCCAATGAACTAGCGGGGGGGAATTCACCCCTCCACTTT. Protein product: CASSEANELAGGNSPLHF. The V call is TRBV2, the J call TRBJ1-6; a possible D gene is TRBD1 (5 bases). V was cut by 0 bases and J by 7 bases, with 19 bases left in between. The CDR3 is made up of 18 amino acids. Germline V gives CDR1 SNHLY, CDR2 FYNNEI.

This clonotype was counted ten times or more. Here the CDR3 reads CASSSSSSGTKNIQYF. CDR3 nucleotides: TGTGCCAGCAGTTCGTCATCTAGCGGGACGAAAAACATTCAGTACTTC. V usage is TRBV12-3 or TRBV12-4 and J usage is TRBJ2-4, with 9 bases aligning to TRBD2. CDR3 length equals 16 residues. Losses at the gene ends were 4 bases for V and 4 bases for J; bases not matched to a gene: 8.

This clonotype was detected ten times or more. The chain joins TRBV7-3 to TRBJ2-2, with a tentative D call TRBD2 (5 bases). V lost 5 bases, J lost 2 bases, and 15 bases lay in between. CDR3 length: 16 residues. CDR1 is SGHTA, CDR2 FQGTGA, per germline. CDR3 DNA sequence: TGTGCCAGCAGCATTGACCCGGGGTACAACACCGGGGAGCTGTTTTTT. It specifies CASSIDPGYNTGELFF.

V gene TRBV20-1 combines with J gene TRBJ2-1; 9 bases are a match to TRBD2. Germline CDR1 is DFQATT and CDR2 is SNEGSKA (reference sequence). CDR3 length: 12 residues. The CDR3 coding sequence is TGCAGCACCATAGCGGGAGTTCATGAGCAGTTCTTC. It is translated as CSTIAGVHEQFF.

This clonotype was counted at least ten times. The chain has TRBV30 and TRBJ1-6, with D tentatively TRBD1 (6 bases). Trimming cost V 0 bases and J 8 bases, with 8 bases left between them. The CDR3 covers 13 residues. In germline, CDR1 is GTSNPN, CDR2 SVGIG (reference sequence). CDR3 DNA: TGTGCCTGGAGTGTAGCAGGGGATTCACCCCTCCACTTT. Protein product: CAWSVAGDSPLHF. Using reference TRBV30 and TRBJ1-6 for the parts outside the CDR3, the full variable domain is SQTIHQWPATLVQPVGSPLSLECTVEGTSNPNLYWYRQAAGRGLQLLFYSVGIGQISSEVPQNLSASRPQDRQFILSSKKLLLSDSGFYLCAWSVAGDSPLHFGNGTRLTVT.